The sequence of this T cell receptor (beta chain) was determined in a study of OX40 agonist ivuxolimab in advanced cancers. Patients with autoimmune history or systemic immunosuppression were excluded. Sampling times: baseline, cycle 4 day 1, cycle 7 day 1. Using immunoSEQ multiplex PCR, the repertoire was profiled, and TCRdb retains in-frame clones only, with some absent. The sample has 90,000 to 100,000 clones; about 96% are singletons. Trimming took off 4 bases at V and 2 bases at J, with 12 bases between the two ends. The germline gives CDR1 SEHNR, CDR2 FQNEAQ (reference sequence). This CDR3 is 15 amino acids long.

The genes are TRBV7-9 and TRBJ2-1, with D uncertain. Sequencing was performed on CD4+ or CD8+ T cells sorted from blood, taken in a trial of the OX40 agonist ivuxolimab. The sequence was obtained from an adult with an advanced solid tumor such as melanoma, head and neck, liver or kidney cancer. CDR3 nucleotides: TGTGCCAGCAGCTCCGAGCTACCGCCCTACAATGAGCAGTTCTTC. This codes for CASSSELPPYNEQFF.